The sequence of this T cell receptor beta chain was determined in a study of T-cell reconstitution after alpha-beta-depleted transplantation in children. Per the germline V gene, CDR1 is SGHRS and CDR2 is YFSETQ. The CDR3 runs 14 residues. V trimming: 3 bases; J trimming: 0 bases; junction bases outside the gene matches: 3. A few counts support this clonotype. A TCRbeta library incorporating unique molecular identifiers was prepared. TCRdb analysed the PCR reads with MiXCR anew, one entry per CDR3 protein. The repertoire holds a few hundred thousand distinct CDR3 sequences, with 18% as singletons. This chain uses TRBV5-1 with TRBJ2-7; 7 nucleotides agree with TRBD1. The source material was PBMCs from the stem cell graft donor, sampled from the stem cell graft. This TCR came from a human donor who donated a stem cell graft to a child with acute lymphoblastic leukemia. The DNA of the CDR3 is TGCGCCAGCAGCTCCCAGGGGGACTCCTACGAGCAGTACTTC. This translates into CASSSQGDSYEQYF. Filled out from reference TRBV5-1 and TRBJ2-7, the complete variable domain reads KAGVTQTPRYLIKTRGQQVTLSCSPISGHRSVSWYQQTPGQGLQFLFEYFSETQRNKGNFPGRFSGRQFSNSRSEMNVSTLELGDSALYLCASSSQGDSYEQYFGPGTRLTVT.